Below are 8 T cell receptor beta chains sequenced from a single sample in a study of PD-L1 blockade in urothelial cancer. The table came from immunoSEQ multiplex PCR; TCRdb's copy has only in-frame clones and leaves some out. The data show just over 50,000 clones, about three quarters seen once. Time point in this sample: pretreatment peripheral blood. The sequencing here drew on PBMCs, taken around atezolizumab (anti-PD-L1) treatment. Receptors originate from a man in his 70s with urothelial cancer.

The chain carries TRBV7-8 and TRBJ1-2; the match to TRBD1 covers 7 bases. This CDR3 has 14 amino acids. The V gene's germline CDR1 is SGHVS and CDR2 FQNEAQ. Trimming at V came to 2 bases and at J to 2 bases, leaving 2 bases not matched to a gene. The CDR3 sequence: CASSLSGGNYGYTF. DNA of the CDR3: TGTGCCAGCAGCTTATCAGGGGGGAACTATGGCTACACCTTC.

The rearrangement joins TRBV9 to TRBJ1-5; possibly TRBD1 for D (5 bases). V was cut by 4 bases and J by 6 bases, with 14 bases left in between. CDR3 length: 14 residues. From germline, CDR1 is SGDLS and CDR2 YYNGEE. CDR3 residues: CASSPTDSPQPQHF. CDR3 DNA: TGTGCCAGCAGCCCTACCGACAGCCCTCAGCCCCAGCATTTT. Based on the CDR3 plus reference TRBV9 and TRBJ1-5, the full variable domain is DSGVTQTPKHLITATGQRVTLRCSPRSGDLSVYWYQQSLDQGLQFLIQYYNGEERAKGNILERFSAQQFPDLHSELNLSSLELGDSALYFCASSPTDSPQPQHFGDGTRLSIL.

The rearrangement uses TRBV28 and TRBJ2-1, with a possible D match to TRBD2 (5 bases). Per germline, CDR1 MDHEN and CDR2 SYDVKM. The CDR3 runs 13 residues. CDR3 in DNA: TGTGCTGTGCCGGGGTCAGTTCAAAGTGAGCAGTTCTTC. It translates to CAVPGSVQSEQFF.

The gene calls are TRBV28 and TRBJ1-1; 10 positions match TRBD1. The CDR3 loop spans 13 amino acids. Germline CDR1 is MDHEN and CDR2 is SYDVKM. The J segment lost 11 bases and the V segment lost 5 bases, leaving 8 bases of the junction unmatched. CDR3 sequence reads: CASSLHGTGEAFF. As DNA, the CDR3 is TGTGCCAGCAGTCTCCACGGGACAGGGGAGGCTTTCTTT.

The V call is TRBV5-1, the J call TRBJ2-7; 15 positions agree with TRBD2. V lost 4 bases and J lost 6; bases outside the gene matches: 11. CDR1 is SGHRS and CDR2 is YFSETQ in the germline V gene. This CDR3 has 17 amino acids. CDR3 nucleotide sequence: TGCGCCAGCAGCATACTGGGACTAGCGGGAGGAGGATCCGAGCAGTACTTC. Translated: CASSILGLAGGGSEQYF.

J is TRBJ1-2 and V is TRBV19; 9 nucleotides align to TRBD1. The germline CDR1 and CDR2 sequences are LNHDA and SQIVND (reference sequence). CDR3 length equals 13 residues. J gave up 5 bases and V 5 bases, and 3 bases lay outside the gene matches. The CDR3 coding sequence is TGTGCCAGTAGTCAAGGGACAGGGTATGGCTACACCTTC. Translated, it gives CASSQGTGYGYTF.

The chain joins TRBV18 to TRBJ2-3, with D hard to call. V was shortened by 4 bases and J by 1 base, with 12 bases between the two germline ends. The CDR3 is 15 amino acids. Germline CDR1 reads KGHSH; CDR2 reads LQKENI. The CDR3 coding sequence is TGTGCCAGCTCACTAGTCAATCCGGGCACAGATACGCAGTATTTT. This gives the protein CASSLVNPGTDTQYF.

The rearrangement uses TRBV28 and TRBJ1-5, with 8 bases fitting TRBD1. CDR3 size: 16 residues. The germline V gene has CDR1 MDHEN and CDR2 SYDVKM. Unmatched junction bases numbered 9, after V lost 2 bases and J lost 6 bases. The CDR3 DNA reads TGTGCCAGCAGTTTAAGCCGGACAGGGTTTGGTCAGCCCCAGCATTTT. It specifies CASSLSRTGFGQPQHF. Full variable domain (missing parts from reference TRBV28 and TRBJ1-5): DVKVTQSSRYLVKRTGEKVFLECVQDMDHENMFWYRQDPGLGLRLIYFSYDVKMKEKGDIPEGYSVSREKKERFSLILESASTNQTSMYLCASSLSRTGFGQPQHFGDGTRLSIL.